This T cell receptor (beta chain) was observed in a study of post-analysis software for immune sequencing data. Background on the study: Relapsing-remitting, secondary progressive and progressive-relapsing forms made up the multiple sclerosis disease courses.

Points from the study as a whole: Normalized Chao1 diversity in multiple sclerosis patients fell significantly below that of controls. F measure showed strong co-clustering of same-batch samples. Patients used about five TRBV segments, including TRBV5-6, TRBV5-1 and TRBV20-1, more often than controls.

Turning to this clonotype: Its specificity is unknown.

cDNA libraries of TCR beta carried unique molecular identifiers. cDNA molecules numbering 400,000 to 550,000 came from roughly 1 to 10 million T cells. TCRdb ran MiXCR on the PCR reads and lists one entry per CDR3 protein. The table includes 400,000 to 500,000 distinct CDR3 sequences, 30% to 45% detected once. Looked up from germline, CDR1 is LNHDA and CDR2 is SQIVND (reference sequence). V lost 1 base, J lost 2 bases, and 8 bases stayed unmatched. The length of the CDR3 is 17 residues. The source of this sequence is a girl aged 2 to 9 with multiple sclerosis. The V gene is TRBV19, the J gene TRBJ2-7; 10 bases agree with TRBD2. The sample taken for sequencing was blood. CDR3 coding DNA: TGTGCCAGTAGTATAGTTCCAACTAGCGGGACCACCTACGAGCAGTACTTC. Translating gives CASSIVPTSGTTYEQYF.